Shown below are 15 T cell receptor beta chains from a single sample sequenced in a study of blood T cell repertoires in COVID-19. Here immunoSEQ multiplex PCR was the method, and the copy in TCRdb shows in-frame clones only, minus some. The sample records about 230,000 clones, roughly 88% being singletons. The source material was peripheral blood. These TCRs come from a man in his forties with acute or convalescent COVID-19.

This sequence joins TRBV7-9 and TRBJ2-7; D is possibly TRBD1 (6 bases). The CDR3 runs to 15 residues. CDR1 and CDR2 from the germline V gene are SEHNR and FQNEAQ (reference sequence). The V and J ends lost 5 bases and 4 bases respectively, with 18 bases between them. CDR3 amino acids: CASSTWIQGLYEQYF. The CDR3 DNA sequence: TGTGCCAGCAGCACCTGGATTCAGGGGCTATACGAGCAGTACTTC.

V is TRBV5-1 and J is TRBJ2-5; TRBD2 matches 7 bases. V lost 2 bases and J lost 5; bases outside the gene matches: 12. CDR3 length: 16 amino acids. Germline assignment: CDR1 SGHRS and CDR2 YFSETQ. The CDR3 sequence: CASSLGLAATGETQYF. The CDR3 nucleotides read TGCGCCAGCAGCTTAGGTCTAGCGGCCACGGGGGAGACCCAGTACTTC. The entire variable domain, with the rest obtained from reference TRBV5-1 and TRBJ2-5, is as follows: KAGVTQTPRYLIKTRGQQVTLSCSPISGHRSVSWYQQTPGQGLQFLFEYFSETQRNKGNFPGRFSGRQFSNSRSEMNVSTLELGDSALYLCASSLGLAATGETQYFGPGTRLLVL.

V and J are TRBV28 and TRBJ2-7; 9 nucleotides match TRBD1. The CDR3 is 15 amino acids. Per the germline V gene, CDR1 is MDHEN and CDR2 is SYDVKM. With 4 bases clipped from V and 4 bases from J, the junction kept 8 bases outside the gene matches. The CDR3 region is CASSSADRGEYEQYF. The CDR3, as DNA: TGTGCCAGCAGTTCAGCGGACAGGGGCGAATACGAGCAGTACTTC.

This clone is a singleton in its sample. This chain joins TRBV21-1 and TRBJ2-3; TRBD2, as called in the table, went unchecked against the DNA. TRBV21-1 is designated a pseudogene. The CDR3 is made up of 15 amino acids. The CDR3 DNA follows: TGTGCCAGCATCATTAGCGGATTTGGCACAGATACGCAGTATTTT. Protein: CASIISGFGTDTQYF.

CDR3 residues: CASSLGLAGEGEQFF. DNA of the CDR3: TGTGCCAGCAGCCTCGGACTAGCGGGAGAGGGGGAGCAGTTCTTC. This chain joins TRBV6-5 and TRBJ2-1; 13 nucleotides agree with TRBD2. V lost 6 bases to trimming and J lost 10 bases; unmatched junction nucleotides: 9. Germline lookup yields CDR1 MNHEY and CDR2 SVGAGI. The length of the CDR3 is 15 residues.

The chain uses TRBV18 and TRBJ1-6, with TRBD1 matching 12 bases. Germline lookup yields CDR1 KGHSH and CDR2 LQKENI. V lost 2 bases to trimming and J lost 7 bases; unmatched junction nucleotides: 3. The CDR3 consists of 16 residues. The CDR3 here is CASSPGTGGRNSPLHF. DNA for the CDR3: TGTGCCAGCTCACCAGGGACAGGGGGCCGGAATTCACCCCTCCACTTT.

The chain links TRBV7-2 to TRBJ2-5; D is possibly TRBD1 (5 bases). Germline CDR1 is SGHTA and CDR2 is FQGNSA. The CDR3 covers 17 residues. Trimming left V 0 bases short and J 0 bases short, with 14 bases between. CDR3 protein: CASSLALGRENQETQYF. The CDR3 DNA is TGTGCCAGCAGCTTAGCGCTAGGCAGGGAAAACCAAGAGACCCAGTACTTC.

This clone was seen a single time. The rearrangement joins TRBV7-9 to TRBJ1-6, with D possibly matching TRBD1 (6 bases). The CDR3 runs to 15 residues. CDR1 is SEHNR and CDR2 is FQNEAQ in the germline V gene (reference sequence). V was trimmed by 5 bases and J by 7 bases, leaving 15 bases between them. CDR3 sequence (DNA): TGTGCCAGCAGCAGTCGACAGGTCGGCAATTCACCCCTCCACTTT. This translates into CASSSRQVGNSPLHF.

V is TRBV2 and J is TRBJ1-4; maybe TRBD1 (5 bases). The CDR3 contains 13 residues. Germline V gene data show CDR1 as SNHLY and CDR2 as FYNNEI. V gave up 6 bases and J gave up 8 bases, with 13 bases separating them. The CDR3: CASRDTQGEKLFF. CDR3 in DNA: TGTGCCAGCAGGGACACACAAGGGGAAAAACTGTTTTTT.

This clone was counted a single time. The V and J genes are TRBV9 and TRBJ1-4, with D maybe TRBD1 (6 bases). Germline V lookup: CDR1 SGDLS, CDR2 YYNGEE. The CDR3 totals 14 residues. V shed 6 bases and J shed 8 bases, with 17 bases lying between them. CDR3: CASTPGRGGEKLFF. The CDR3 DNA sequence: TGTGCCAGCACCCCGGGGAGGGGGGGCGAAAAACTGTTTTTT. The full variable domain, with the rest looked up from reference TRBV9 and TRBJ1-4, is DSGVTQTPKHLITATGQRVTLRCSPRSGDLSVYWYQQSLDQGLQFLIQYYNGEERAKGNILERFSAQQFPDLHSELNLSSLELGDSALYFCASTPGRGGEKLFFGSGTQLSVL.

This chain links TRBV18 with TRBJ2-7; D not resolved. The CDR3 is made up of 13 amino acids. Trimming pared 3 bases from V and 0 bases from J, leaving 6 bases between. Germline CDR1 KGHSH, CDR2 LQKENI. The CDR3 region is CASSPRDSYEQYF. The CDR3 coding sequence is TGTGCCAGCTCACCGCGCGACTCCTACGAGCAGTACTTC.

V and J are TRBV5-5 and TRBJ2-3; TRBD2 agrees at 10 bases. From germline, CDR1 is SGHKS and CDR2 YYEKEE (reference sequence). The CDR3 loop spans 17 amino acids. Losses at the gene ends were 0 bases for V and 3 bases for J; bases not matched to a gene: 7. CDR3 bases: TGTGCCAGCAGCTTGGGTAGGACTAGCGGATCTACAGATACGCAGTATTTT. Translation: CASSLGRTSGSTDTQYF.

The genes are TRBV7-6 and TRBJ2-1, with 8 bases fitting TRBD1. The CDR3 runs to 15 residues. After removal of 4 bases from V and 0 bases from J, the junction contained 2 bases not matched to a gene. Germline lookup yields CDR1 SGHVS and CDR2 FNYEAQ. The chain's CDR3 is CASSSTGGSYNEQFF. The CDR3 DNA reads TGTGCCAGCAGCTCTACAGGGGGCTCCTACAATGAGCAGTTCTTC.

V gene TRBV5-1 combines with J gene TRBJ2-5, with D possibly TRBD2 on 7 matching bases. The CDR3 totals 12 residues. The germline CDR1 and CDR2 sequences are SGHRS and YFSETQ. V dropped 5 bases and J dropped 5 bases, with 10 bases sitting between them. DNA of the CDR3: TGCGCCAGCAGAAGGGGGGGCGAGACCCAGTACTTC. Its translation: CASRRGGETQYF.

This clone was counted a single time. CDR3 protein: CASSPLPRGANYGYTF. In DNA form, the CDR3 reads TGTGCCAGCTCACCACTCCCCAGGGGAGCTAACTATGGCTACACCTTC. This chain links TRBV18 with TRBJ1-2; TRBD1 might be the D (6 bases). Trimming removed 1 base from V and 0 bases from J, with 12 bases in between. This CDR3 region has 16 residues. CDR1 is KGHSH and CDR2 is LQKENI in the germline V gene.